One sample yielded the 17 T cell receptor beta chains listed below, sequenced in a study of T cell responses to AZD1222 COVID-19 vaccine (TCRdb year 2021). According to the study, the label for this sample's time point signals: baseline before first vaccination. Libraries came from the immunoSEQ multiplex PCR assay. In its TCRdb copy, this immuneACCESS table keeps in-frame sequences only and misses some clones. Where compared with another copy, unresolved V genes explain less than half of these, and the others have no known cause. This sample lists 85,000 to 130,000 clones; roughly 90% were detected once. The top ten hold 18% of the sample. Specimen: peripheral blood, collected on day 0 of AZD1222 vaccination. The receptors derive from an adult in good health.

The DNA for the CDR3 is TGCGCCAGCAGCAACCCGCTAGCGGGTCGCGCCTACGAGCAGTACTTC. Protein sequence: CASSNPLAGRAYEQYF. The chain is built from TRBV4-1 and TRBJ2-7; TRBD2 aligns across 8 bases. The CDR3 length is 16 residues. Unmatched junction bases numbered 11, after V lost 5 bases and J lost 2 bases. Germline CDR1 MGHRA, CDR2 YSYEKL.

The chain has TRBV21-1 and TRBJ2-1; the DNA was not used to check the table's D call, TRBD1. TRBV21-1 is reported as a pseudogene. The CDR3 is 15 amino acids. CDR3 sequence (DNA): TGTGCCAGCAGCAAAGCGCTACAGGTACAGGATGAGCAGTTCTTC. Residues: CASSKALQVQDEQFF.

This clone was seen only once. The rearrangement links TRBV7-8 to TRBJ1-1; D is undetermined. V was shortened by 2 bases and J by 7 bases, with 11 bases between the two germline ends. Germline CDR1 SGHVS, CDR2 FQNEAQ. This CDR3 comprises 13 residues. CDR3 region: CASSLNEALEAFF. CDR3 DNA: TGTGCCAGCAGCTTAAATGAGGCCCTTGAAGCTTTCTTT.

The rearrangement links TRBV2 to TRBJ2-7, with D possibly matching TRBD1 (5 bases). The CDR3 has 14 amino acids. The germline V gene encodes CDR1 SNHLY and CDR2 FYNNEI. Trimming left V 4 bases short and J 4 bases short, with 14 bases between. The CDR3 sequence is CASSGVSPGYEQYF. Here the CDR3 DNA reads TGTGCCAGCAGTGGAGTTTCTCCAGGGTACGAGCAGTACTTC.

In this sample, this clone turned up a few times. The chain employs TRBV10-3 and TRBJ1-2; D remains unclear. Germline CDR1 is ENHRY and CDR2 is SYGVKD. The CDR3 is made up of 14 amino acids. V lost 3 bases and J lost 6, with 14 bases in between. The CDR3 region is CAISEEADLDGYTF. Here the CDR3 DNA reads TGTGCCATCAGTGAAGAGGCAGACCTGGATGGCTACACCTTC.

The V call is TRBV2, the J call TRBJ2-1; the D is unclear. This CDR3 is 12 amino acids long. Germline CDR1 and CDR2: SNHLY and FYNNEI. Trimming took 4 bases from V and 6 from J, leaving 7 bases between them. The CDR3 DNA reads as TGTGCCAGCAGTGCTCAGAGCAATGAGCAGTTCTTC. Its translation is CASSAQSNEQFF.

The DNA of the CDR3 is TGCAGTTGTGGTACTATCCGCTACACCTTC. Protein: CSCGTIRYTF. The V gene is TRBV29-1, the J gene TRBJ1-2; D unclear. The CDR3 is 10 residues long. Per germline, CDR1 SQVTM and CDR2 ANQGSEA.

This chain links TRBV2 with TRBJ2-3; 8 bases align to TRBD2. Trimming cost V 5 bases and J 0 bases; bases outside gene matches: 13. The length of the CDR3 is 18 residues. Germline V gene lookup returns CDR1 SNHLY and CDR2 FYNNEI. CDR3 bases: TGTGCCAGCAGTTCCGGGACTAGTGGGTCCTATAGCACAGATACGCAGTATTTT. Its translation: CASSSGTSGSYSTDTQYF.

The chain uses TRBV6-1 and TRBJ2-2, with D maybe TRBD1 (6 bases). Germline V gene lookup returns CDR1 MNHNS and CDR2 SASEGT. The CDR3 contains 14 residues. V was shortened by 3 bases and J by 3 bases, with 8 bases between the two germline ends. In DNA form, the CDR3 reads TGTGCCAGCAGTGATCCAGGGGACACCGGGGAGCTGTTTTTT. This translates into CASSDPGDTGELFF.

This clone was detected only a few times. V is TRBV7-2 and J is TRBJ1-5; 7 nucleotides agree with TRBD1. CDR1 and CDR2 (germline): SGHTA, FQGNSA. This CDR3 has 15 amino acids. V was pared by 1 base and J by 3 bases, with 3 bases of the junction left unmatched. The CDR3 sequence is CASSLEQGFNQPQHF. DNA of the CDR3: TGTGCCAGCAGCTTAGAACAGGGGTTCAATCAGCCCCAGCATTTT.

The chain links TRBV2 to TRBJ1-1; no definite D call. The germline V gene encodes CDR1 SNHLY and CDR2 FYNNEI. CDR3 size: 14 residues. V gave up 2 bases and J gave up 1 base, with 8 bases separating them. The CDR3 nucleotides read TGTGCCAGCAGTGAACTTGACAAGAACACTGAAGCTTTCTTT. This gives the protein CASSELDKNTEAFF.

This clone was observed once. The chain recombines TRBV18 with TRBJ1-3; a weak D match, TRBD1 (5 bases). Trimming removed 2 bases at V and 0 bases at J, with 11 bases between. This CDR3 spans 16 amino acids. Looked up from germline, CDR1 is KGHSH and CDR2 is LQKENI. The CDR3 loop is CASSPLRQSSGNTIYF. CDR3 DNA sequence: TGTGCCAGCTCACCATTGAGACAGTCCTCTGGAAACACCATATATTTT.

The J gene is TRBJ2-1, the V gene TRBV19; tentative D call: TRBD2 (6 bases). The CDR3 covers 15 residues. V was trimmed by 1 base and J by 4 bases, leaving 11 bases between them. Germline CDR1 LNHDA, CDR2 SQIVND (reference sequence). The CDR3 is CASSIVGGVYNEQFF. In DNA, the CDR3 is TGTGCCAGTAGTATAGTGGGGGGTGTTTACAATGAGCAGTTCTTC.

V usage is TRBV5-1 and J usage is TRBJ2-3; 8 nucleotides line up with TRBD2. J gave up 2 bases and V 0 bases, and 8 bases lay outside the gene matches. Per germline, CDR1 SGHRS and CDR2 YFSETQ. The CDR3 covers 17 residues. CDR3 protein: CASSLESGGGTTDTQYF. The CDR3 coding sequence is TGCGCCAGCAGCTTGGAGTCTGGCGGGGGGACCACAGATACGCAGTATTTT.

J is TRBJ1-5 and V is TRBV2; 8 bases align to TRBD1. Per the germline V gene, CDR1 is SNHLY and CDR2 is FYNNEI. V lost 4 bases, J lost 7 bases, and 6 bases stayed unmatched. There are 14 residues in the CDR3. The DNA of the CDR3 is TGTGCCAGCAGTGGGACAGGGCAGAGGCAGCCCCAGCATTTT. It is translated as CASSGTGQRQPQHF. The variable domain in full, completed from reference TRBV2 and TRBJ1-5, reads EPEVTQTPSHQVTQMGQEVILRCVPISNHLYFYWYRQILGQKVEFLVSFYNNEISEKSEIFDDQFSVERPDGSNFTLKIRSTKLEDSAMYFCASSGTGQRQPQHFGDGTRLSIL.

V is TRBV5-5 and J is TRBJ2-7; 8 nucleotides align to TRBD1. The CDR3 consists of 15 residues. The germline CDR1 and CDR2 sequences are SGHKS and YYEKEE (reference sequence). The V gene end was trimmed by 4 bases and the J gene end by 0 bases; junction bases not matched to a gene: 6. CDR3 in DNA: TGTGCCAGCAGCGAATCGGGACAGGTCTCCTACGAGCAGTACTTC. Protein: CASSESGQVSYEQYF.

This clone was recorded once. The CDR3 is CASSVEVSSGQYF. The CDR3, as DNA: TGTGCCAGCAGCGTAGAAGTCTCATCAGGCCAGTACTTC. The chain combines TRBV9 with TRBJ2-7; D gene ambiguous. With 0 bases removed from V and 10 bases from J, the gap between germline ends came to 14 bases. This CDR3 comprises 13 residues. The V gene's germline CDR1 is SGDLS and CDR2 YYNGEE.